This section outlines one TCR beta chain sequence together with its context. Its antigen is not identified. The data are from a study of T cell repertoires in cytomegalovirus infection. Whole-study results and caveats: Identification of carriers of CMV plus the relevant HLA was performed using cumulative public TCR beta family frequency. HLA-C-restricted CMV clonotypes gave the most frequent clonotype in two of eight donors.

Using its own MiXCR run on the reads, TCRdb lists one record per CDR3 protein. In the table there are 680,000 or so distinct CDR3 sequences, approximately 34% of which are singletons. From germline, CDR1 is KGHSH and CDR2 LQKENI. CDR3 size: 15 residues. Trimming pared 0 bases from V and 6 bases from J, leaving 15 bases between. J is TRBJ2-7 and V is TRBV18, with D possibly TRBD1 on 6 matching bases. The TCR originated in a human donor in good health (CMV status not recorded). Some clones in this sample may be carry-over from other donors' samples. Sequenced: PBMCs. The CDR3 here is CASSPPGAGVAEQYF. DNA for the CDR3: TGTGCCAGCTCACCACCGGGGGCAGGGGTGGCCGAGCAGTACTTC.